This TCR beta chain stems from a study of cytomegalovirus exposure and HLA in healthy donors. The study's findings and limits: In vitro, a few CMV-associated chains proved specific for CMV antigens. Most TCR sequences showed up rarely, but some public TCRs showed up in many donors. Using the classifier, cytomegalovirus status was reportedly diagnosed with high specificity and sensitivity.

Comment on this clone: The antigen remains undetermined.

The ends lost 1 base at V and 4 bases at J; junction bases unmatched: 3. The CDR3 is 15 amino acids. Germline V gene lookup returns CDR1 SEHNR and CDR2 FQNEAQ (reference sequence). Donors were drawn from the approximately 110-subject validation cohort, separate from the approximately 670-subject first cohort. The repertoire was sequenced with immunoSEQ multiplex PCR; TCRdb's copy has only in-frame clones and lacks some. The sample consists of approximately 120,000 clones, roughly 87% of them appearing once. The genes are TRBV7-9 and TRBJ2-1; 8 bases align to TRBD2. This receptor was taken from a woman aged 18-30 years in good health and CMV-seronegative. Sequencing was done on a sample of PBMCs. CDR3 loop: CASSLVAGGYNEQFF. Here the CDR3 DNA reads TGTGCCAGCAGCTTAGTCGCGGGGGGATACAATGAGCAGTTCTTC. The whole variable domain, remainder taken from reference TRBV7-9 and TRBJ2-1, is DTGVSQNPRHKITKRGQNVTFRCDPISEHNRLYWYRQTLGQGPEFLTYFQNEAQLEKSRLLSDRFSAERPKGSFSTLEIQRTEQGDSAMYLCASSLVAGGYNEQFFGPGTRLTVL.